The 23 T cell receptor beta chains given below trace back to one sample, sequenced in a study of technical replicates of blood from a few donors. Libraries were prepared by immunoSEQ multiplex PCR; TCRdb keeps only in-frame clonotypes and omits some of them. This table has about 81,000 clones, 80% to 90% appearing once. The sequencing input was PBMCs. The receptors were sampled from a human donor in good health. Some clones in this sample may be carry-over from other donors' samples.

The chain combines TRBV15 with TRBJ1-5; D uncertain. Germline CDR1 and CDR2: LNHNV and YYDKDF (reference sequence). The CDR3 is 14 amino acids. V lost 1 base and J 4 bases, leaving 8 bases between the germline ends. CDR3 in DNA: TGTGCCACCAGCAGAGGTCAGGAAAATCAGCCCCAGCATTTT. Translated: CATSRGQENQPQHF.

J is TRBJ1-5 and V is TRBV30, with D unresolved. Germline CDR1 and CDR2: GTSNPN and SVGIG (reference sequence). Trimming left V 0 bases short and J 6 bases short, with 9 bases between. The length of the CDR3 is 13 residues. The DNA of the CDR3 is TGTGCCTGGAGTGTACTGTCCACTCAGCCCCAGCATTTT. Protein product: CAWSVLSTQPQHF.

The chain has TRBV2 and TRBJ2-2, with 11 bases identical to TRBD2. Germline V CDR1 and CDR2: SNHLY, FYNNEI. V was pared by 4 bases and J by 4 bases, with 5 bases of the junction left unmatched. The CDR3 runs 16 residues. The CDR3 DNA is TGTGCCAGCAGTGTATTAGCGGGAGGGCCCACCGGGGAGCTGTTTTTT. Protein sequence: CASSVLAGGPTGELFF.

The CDR3 reads CASSLETGSNTGELFF. CDR3 DNA: TGTGCCAGCAGCCTAGAAACAGGGTCGAACACCGGGGAGCTGTTTTTT. The chain has TRBV7-9 and TRBJ2-2; weak D call: TRBD1 (6 bases). CDR3 length: 16 residues. The ends were cut back, 5 bases at V and 0 bases at J, with 13 bases in the middle. Germline V lookup: CDR1 SEHNR, CDR2 FQNEAQ (reference sequence).

J is TRBJ2-2 and V is TRBV4-1; D gene ambiguous. Germline assignment: CDR1 MGHRA and CDR2 YSYEKL. The CDR3 totals 15 residues. V was trimmed by 1 base and J by 4 bases, leaving 10 bases between them. The CDR3 nucleotides are TGCGCCAGCAGCCAAGGTATTAGAGGCACCGGGGAGCTGTTTTTT. Protein product: CASSQGIRGTGELFF.

This chain joins TRBV19 and TRBJ1-2, with 9 bases fitting TRBD1. V lost 6 bases and J lost 5; bases outside the gene matches: 13. The CDR3 is 16 amino acids. Germline lookup yields CDR1 LNHDA and CDR2 SQIVND (reference sequence). The CDR3 loop is CASSQGGQGIHYGYTF. Written as DNA, the CDR3 is TGTGCCAGTAGCCAAGGGGGACAGGGAATCCATTATGGCTACACCTTC.

This sequence joins TRBV7-3 and TRBJ2-1; 11 bases map to TRBD2. CDR1 SGHTA and CDR2 FQGTGA come from the germline V gene. The CDR3 extends over 15 amino acids. V shed 5 bases and J 6 bases; nucleotides not matched to a gene: 6. CDR3 in amino acids: CASSPGTSGANEQFF. The CDR3 bases are TGTGCCAGCAGCCCCGGGACTAGCGGTGCCAATGAGCAGTTCTTC.

The chain links TRBV30 to TRBJ1-5, with D tentatively TRBD1 (6 bases). V lost 3 bases and J lost 5, with 14 bases in between. The CDR3 spans 14 residues. Germline loops: CDR1 GTSNPN, CDR2 SVGIG (reference sequence). The CDR3 bases are TGTGCCTGGAGCCCCGGGAGGGGGGATCAGCCCCAGCATTTT. Residues: CAWSPGRGDQPQHF.

The gene calls are TRBV19 and TRBJ1-1; D might be TRBD1 (5 bases). The ends were cut back, 5 bases at V and 1 base at J, with 14 bases in the middle. Germline V gene sequence: CDR1 LNHDA, CDR2 SQIVND (reference sequence). The CDR3 is 15 residues long. The CDR3 is CASSAPSGGNTEAFF. The CDR3 DNA reads TGTGCCAGTAGTGCTCCCTCGGGGGGGAACACTGAAGCTTTCTTT.

V gene TRBV30 combines with J gene TRBJ2-2, with 14 bases identical to TRBD2. The germline gives CDR1 GTSNPN, CDR2 SVGIG (reference sequence). The trim removed 4 bases at V and 6 bases at J, leaving 19 bases unmatched. This CDR3 comprises 20 residues. DNA for the CDR3: TGTGCCTGGACTCGAACCTCGGGACTAGCGGGAGTATATATCGCCGGGGAGCTGTTTTTT. Amino acids: CAWTRTSGLAGVYIAGELFF.

The chain combines TRBV4-1 with TRBJ2-7, with D perhaps matching TRBD2 (5 bases). V lost 0 bases and J 5 bases, leaving 11 bases between the germline ends. The germline CDR1 and CDR2 sequences are MGHRA and YSYEKL. The CDR3 covers 14 residues. CDR3 DNA sequence: TGCGCCAGCAGCCAAGACGAGAGCGGCGACGAGCAGTACTTC. Residues: CASSQDESGDEQYF.

CDR3 sequence: CASSQDGRAGGPYNEQFF. The DNA of the CDR3 is TGTGCCAGCAGCCAAGATGGGAGGGCGGGAGGGCCCTACAATGAGCAGTTCTTC. The V call is TRBV4-2, the J call TRBJ2-1; 9 nucleotides agree with TRBD2. Trimming at V came to 0 bases and at J to 2 bases, leaving 8 bases not matched to a gene. Germline lookup yields CDR1 LGHNA and CDR2 YNFKEQ. The CDR3 runs to 18 residues.

The chain couples TRBV30 to TRBJ2-7; D remains ambiguous. Germline V gives CDR1 GTSNPN, CDR2 SVGIG (reference sequence). The CDR3 totals 14 residues. V was pared by 0 bases and J by 2 bases, with 11 bases between. The CDR3 nucleotides read TGTGCCTGGAGTGTACCGACTCGAACCTACGAGCAGTACTTC. This translates into CAWSVPTRTYEQYF.

This chain connects TRBV6-5 to TRBJ1-6, with 8 nucleotides matching TRBD1. Germline loops: CDR1 MNHEY, CDR2 SVGAGI. This CDR3 has 15 residues. The junction had 10 bases not matched to a gene; V was cut back by 10 bases and J by 5 bases. CDR3 bases: TGTGCCACCAGCGTGGACAGGGCAAATAATTCACCCCTCCACTTT. This sequence encodes CATSVDRANNSPLHF.

This chain joins TRBV19 and TRBJ2-7, with 7 bases fitting TRBD2. CDR1 and CDR2 from the germline V gene are LNHDA and SQIVND (reference sequence). The CDR3 loop spans 14 amino acids. The J segment lost 1 base and the V segment lost 3 bases, leaving 3 bases of the junction unmatched. The CDR3 nucleotides are TGTGCCAGTAGTATTAGGACTAGATCCTACGAGCAGTACTTC. Translation gives CASSIRTRSYEQYF.

The gene calls are TRBV2 and TRBJ2-3, with a possible D match to TRBD2 (6 bases). V lost 10 bases and J lost 0, with 14 bases in between. This CDR3 spans 14 amino acids. Looked up from germline, CDR1 is SNHLY and CDR2 is FYNNEI. The CDR3 protein is CATLAASSTDTQYF. In DNA form, the CDR3 reads TGTGCCACCTTAGCGGCTTCTAGCACAGATACGCAGTATTTT.

V is TRBV10-1 and J is TRBJ2-7; 8 bases fit TRBD1. V dropped 9 bases and J dropped 2; count of bases not matched to a gene: 9. This CDR3 is 14 amino acids long. Germline values: CDR1 WNHNN, CDR2 SYGVQD (reference sequence). The CDR3 DNA reads as TGCGCCAGAGCGAAGGACAGGGCCCCCTACGAGCAGTACTTC. This gives the protein CARAKDRAPYEQYF.

The chain uses TRBV4-1 and TRBJ1-2; D is possibly TRBD1 (6 bases). Per the germline V gene, CDR1 is MGHRA and CDR2 is YSYEKL. There are 13 residues in the CDR3. The germline V and J ends were trimmed by 3 bases and 5 bases, with 10 bases remaining between them. Here the CDR3 DNA reads TGCGCCAGCAGCCAGGACAGAGAATATGGCTACACCTTC. Protein product: CASSQDREYGYTF.

V is TRBV19 and J is TRBJ1-5; no firm D call. This CDR3 has 13 residues. CDR1 is LNHDA and CDR2 is SQIVND in the germline V gene (reference sequence). V lost 6 bases, J lost 5 bases, and 11 bases lay in between. DNA for the CDR3: TGTGCCAGTAGCCCTCAGGTTTATCAGCCCCAGCATTTT. This encodes CASSPQVYQPQHF.

This clone was seen only once. V and J are TRBV7-2 and TRBJ2-3; 9 bases align to TRBD2. Looked up from germline, CDR1 is SGHTA and CDR2 is FQGNSA. This CDR3 region has 20 residues. V shed 0 bases, J shed 1 base, and the junction held 14 bases outside the gene matches. The CDR3 DNA reads TGTGCCAGCAGCTTAGCGGTGGGGGGAAAGCGGGGGGTACGCACAGATACGCAGTATTTT. Protein sequence: CASSLAVGGKRGVRTDTQYF.

V gene TRBV15 combines with J gene TRBJ2-1; 8 bases are shared with TRBD2. The V gene's germline CDR1 is LNHNV and CDR2 YYDKDF (reference sequence). The CDR3 covers 15 residues. The junction had 4 bases not matched to a gene; V was cut back by 5 bases and J by 1 base. The CDR3, as DNA: TGTGCCACCAGCTATAGCGGGACGTCCTACAATGAGCAGTTCTTC. Amino acids: CATSYSGTSYNEQFF.

V gene TRBV5-4 combines with J gene TRBJ2-1; a possible D gene is TRBD2 (5 bases). The CDR3 sequence is 15 residues long. With 4 bases removed from V and 1 base from J, the gap between germline ends came to 12 bases. The germline gives CDR1 SGHNT, CDR2 YYREEE (reference sequence). The CDR3 DNA reads TGTGCCAGCAGCACCGGCGGGCCTTCCTACAATGAGCAGTTCTTC. It codes for CASSTGGPSYNEQFF.

This clone was seen a single time. The V gene is TRBV2, the J gene TRBJ2-4; the match to TRBD2 covers 9 bases. The CDR3 extends over 16 amino acids. V shed 6 bases and J 8 bases; nucleotides not matched to a gene: 14. Germline V gene lookup returns CDR1 SNHLY and CDR2 FYNNEI. This CDR3 is CASRGEAGGPRDIQYF. Written as DNA, the CDR3 is TGTGCCAGCAGGGGGGAGGCGGGAGGGCCCAGGGACATTCAGTACTTC.